The entry below describes one T cell receptor beta chain. Its antigen is not known. Stated treatment: approximately 9-day PBMC culture with coronavirus spike peptide pools or control peptides (ViraFEST assay). Before the COVID-19 pandemic (2011-2018), CD4+ T cells were obtained from the unexposed donor. The data are from a study of vaccination and CD4 T cells after COVID-19. Study context: For post-vaccine samples, collection took place a median roughly 70 days after dose two, ranging from 14 to 241.

Germline loops: CDR1 MNHEY, CDR2 SVGAGI. V dropped 0 bases and J dropped 1; count of bases not matched to a gene: 6. The CDR3 is 17 residues long. The Oncomine TCR Beta short-read assay was what sequenced the DNA obtained from cultured CD4+ T cells. In this case, cultured CD4+ T cells provided the extracted genomic DNA. TCRdb passed the PCR reads through MiXCR, listing each CDR3 protein once. The sample has about 4,600 distinct CDR3 sequences, about three fifths seen once. Notes on the study in general: There were relatively few convalescent patients studied, and there were no early post-infection timepoints. Spike mono-reactivity marked 304 of 307 vaccine-specific clones in convalescent patients.

The sample was CD4+ T cells from blood, cultured in vitro. The sequence derives from a human donor in good health. V and J are TRBV6-5 and TRBJ1-1; the match to TRBD1 covers 9 bases. The CDR3 protein is CASSYSGTGTTNTEAFF. The CDR3 bases are TGTGCCAGCAGTTACTCGGGGACAGGGACTACGAACACTGAAGCTTTCTTT.